This TCR beta chain was profiled in a study of blood T cell repertoires in COVID-19. The assay was immunoSEQ multiplex PCR, and TCRdb's table has in-frame clones only and misses some. The sample includes more than 95,000 clones, around nine tenths of them seen just once. With 4 bases clipped from V and 7 bases from J, the junction kept 4 bases outside the gene matches. The CDR3 extends over 12 amino acids. This TCR derives from a human donor in a cohort sampled during active COVID-19. The sequenced sample was peripheral blood. The V and J genes are TRBV12-3 or TRBV12-4 and TRBJ2-7, with TRBD2 identical over 7 bases. The CDR3 DNA follows: TGTGCCAGCAGTTACAGGCGGGGGGAGCAGTACTTC. Its translation: CASSYRRGEQYF.